This T cell receptor beta chain was identified in a study of T cell changes during pregnancy in multiple sclerosis. This CDR3 region has 12 residues. V lost 7 bases and J lost 5, with 11 bases in between. The germline CDR1 and CDR2 sequences are SGHVS and FNYEAQ. Measured with immunoSEQ multiplex PCR; TCRdb has only the in-frame clones, and not every one. Of approximately 48,000 clones listed, under 95% are singletons. The specimen was CD4+ T cells from peripheral blood mononuclear cells, collected in the second trimester of pregnancy. The rearrangement links TRBV7-6 to TRBJ2-5, with D unclear. This receptor was taken from a female donor with multiple sclerosis, enrolled in a pregnancy study. The CDR3 sequence: CASTRFEETQYF. The CDR3 bases are TGTGCCAGCACTCGGTTTGAGGAGACCCAGTACTTC. Looking up the rest from reference TRBV7-6 and TRBJ2-5 gives the full variable domain: GAGVSQSPRYKVTKRGQDVALRCDPISGHVSLYWYRQALGQGPEFLTYFNYEAQQDKSGLPNDRFSAERPEGSISTLTIQRTEQRDSAMYRCASTRFEETQYFGPGTRLLVL.